This T cell receptor (beta chain) was recovered during a study of cytomegalovirus exposure and HLA in healthy donors. With respect to this clone: Its antigen remains unidentified.

Germline V gives CDR1 SNHLY, CDR2 FYNNEI. There are 14 residues in the CDR3. After removal of 6 bases from V and 0 bases from J, the junction contained 4 bases not matched to a gene. Findings and caveats of the study: A later analysis linked a missense variant in DCLRE1C to the trimming of TCR beta V and J genes. In an earlier analysis, in approximately 630 donors, most V segments appeared productive either ~87% or ~30% of the time.

Primers: 60 Vbeta forward and 13 Jbeta reverse. Profiled with immunoSEQ multiplex PCR; TCRdb holds only in-frame clones, not every one. The table lists 95,000 to 150,000 clones, 65% to 85% of them singletons. The sequence came from a man aged 50 or older in good health and CMV-seronegative. V and J are TRBV2 and TRBJ2-7, with 8 bases lining up with TRBD2. The source material was PBMCs. The chain's CDR3 is CASRPAGGSYEQYF. The CDR3 nucleotides read TGTGCCAGCAGACCCGCGGGGGGCTCCTACGAGCAGTACTTC.